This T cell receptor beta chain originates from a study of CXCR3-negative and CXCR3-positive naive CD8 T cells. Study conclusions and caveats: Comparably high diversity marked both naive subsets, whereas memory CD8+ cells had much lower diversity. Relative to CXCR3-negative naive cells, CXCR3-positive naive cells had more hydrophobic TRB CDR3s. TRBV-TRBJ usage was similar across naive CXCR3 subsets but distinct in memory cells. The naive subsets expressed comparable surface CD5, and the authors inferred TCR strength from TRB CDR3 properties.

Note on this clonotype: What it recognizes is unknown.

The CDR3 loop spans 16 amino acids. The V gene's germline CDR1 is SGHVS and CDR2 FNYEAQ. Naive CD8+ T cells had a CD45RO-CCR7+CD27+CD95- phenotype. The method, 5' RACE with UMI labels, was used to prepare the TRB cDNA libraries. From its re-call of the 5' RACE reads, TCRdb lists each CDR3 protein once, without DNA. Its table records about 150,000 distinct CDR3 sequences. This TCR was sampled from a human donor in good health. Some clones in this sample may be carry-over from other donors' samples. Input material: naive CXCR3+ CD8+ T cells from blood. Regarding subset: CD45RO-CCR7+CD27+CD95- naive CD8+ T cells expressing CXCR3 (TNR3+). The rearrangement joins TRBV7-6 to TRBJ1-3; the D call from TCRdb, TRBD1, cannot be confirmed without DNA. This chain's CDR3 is CASSHPQGYIEDTIYF.